The 8 T cell receptor beta chains below come from one sample, sequenced in a study of spatial heterogeneity in lung cancer. Time point denoted: sample taken at primary tumor resection. For these TCRs, the target antigens are not known. In TCRdb, the 5' RACE reads were re-called with MiXCR into one record per CDR3 protein. The data contain around 680 distinct CDR3 sequences, roughly 10% of them singletons. Findings and caveats of the study: Mutation counts in tumors were tracked by counts of expanded intratumoral alpha and beta TCRs.

Sequenced material: lung tumor tissue, taken at surgery. The receptors originated from a female donor with early-stage non-small cell lung cancer.

By proportion, this clonotype is large. The size of this beta chain means little, since it is a stray read in a library made for alpha chains. The V gene is TRBV20-1, the J gene TRBJ2-1, with TRBD2 matching 9 bases. V trimming: 5 bases; J trimming: 4 bases; junction bases outside the gene matches: 6. The germline CDR1 and CDR2 sequences are DFQATT and SNEGSKA (reference sequence). This CDR3 contains 14 residues. CDR3 sequence reads: CSAGSGRGYNEQFF. DNA of the CDR3: TGCAGTGCTGGTAGCGGGAGAGGGTACAATGAGCAGTTCTTC.

This clonotype was seen only a few times. Little can be read into the size of this beta chain, an off-target read in a library designed for alpha chains. The chain is built from TRBV10-3 and TRBJ2-5; D is tentatively TRBD1 or TRBD2 (6 bases each). Germline V lookup: CDR1 ENHRY, CDR2 SYGVKD. V lost 2 bases and J lost 5, with 18 bases in between. The CDR3 is made up of 16 amino acids. The CDR3 region has the DNA TGTGCCATCAGTGAGGGGACTGCCTATCAGGGGGAGACCCAGTACTTC. This codes for CAISEGTAYQGETQYF.

By sample share, this clonotype is large (0.1 to 1%). This beta chain was picked up by a library intended for alpha chains and is off target, so its count carries little meaning. This chain connects TRBV9 to TRBJ2-1; D gene unclear. This CDR3 is built from 14 residues. Germline V gene lookup returns CDR1 SGDLS and CDR2 YYNGEE. V lost 0 bases and J 0 bases, leaving 4 bases between the germline ends. This chain's CDR3 is CASSVASSYNEQFF. In nucleotides, the CDR3 is TGTGCCAGCAGCGTAGCGAGCTCCTACAATGAGCAGTTCTTC.

This clonotype was picked up a small number of times. Being off target in a library aimed at alpha chains, this beta chain has a size of little meaning. This chain uses TRBV29-1 with TRBJ2-1, with D possibly TRBD1 on 5 matching bases. This CDR3 region has 13 residues. The V end was cut by 5 bases, the J end by 2 bases, with 10 bases between. Germline V gives CDR1 SQVTM, CDR2 ANQGSEA. The CDR3 loop reads CSVQTATYNEQFF. CDR3 coding DNA: TGCAGCGTTCAGACAGCGACCTACAATGAGCAGTTCTTC.

By sample share, this clonotype is large (0.1 to 1%). The library was prepared for alpha chains; this beta chain is a stray read, so its frequency means little. The rearrangement uses TRBV10-3 and TRBJ2-3; 9 bases fit TRBD2. J was trimmed by 3 bases and V by 10 bases; bases with no gene match: 5. The CDR3 contains 13 residues. Per the germline V gene, CDR1 is ENHRY and CDR2 is SYGVKD. For the CDR3, the DNA is TGTGCCACATCTAGCGGGGAAACAGATACGCAGTATTTT. Translation: CATSSGETDTQYF.

By sample fraction, this clonotype is large. This beta chain is off target for a library built for alpha chains, so its abundance means little. This chain joins TRBV11-2 and TRBJ1-4; D is perhaps TRBD1 (5 bases). The CDR3 contains 13 residues. Germline-derived CDR1 and CDR2 are SGHAT and FQNNGV. V was pared by 1 base and J by 12 bases, with 12 bases between. This CDR3 reads CASSLAQGSELFF. The CDR3 nucleotides read TGTGCCAGCAGCTTAGCGCAGGGTTCGGAACTGTTTTTT.

This clonotype is labeled as large. Little can be read into the size of this beta chain, an off-target read in a library designed for alpha chains. This chain uses TRBV20-1 with TRBJ1-4; 11 bases match TRBD1. Germline V gene lookup returns CDR1 DFQATT and CDR2 SNEGSKA (reference sequence). The CDR3 length is 18 residues. V lost 7 bases and J lost 3; bases outside the gene matches: 16. The CDR3 coding sequence is TGCAGTGTCCCGACACGGACAGGGGGCTCTAGGGCTAATGAAAAACTGTTTTTT. Translation: CSVPTRTGGSRANEKLFF.

By share, this clonotype counts as large. This beta chain slipped into a library made for alpha chains as a stray read, so its size is not meaningful. V gene TRBV11-2 combines with J gene TRBJ2-3; TRBD2 might be the D (5 bases). The CDR3 has 13 amino acids. Germline V gene lookup returns CDR1 SGHAT and CDR2 FQNNGV. Trimming removed 1 base at V and 6 bases at J, with 8 bases between. Here the CDR3 reads CASSLGTSDTQYF. As DNA, the CDR3 is TGTGCCAGCAGCTTAGGGACTTCTGATACGCAGTATTTT. The full variable domain, completed using reference TRBV11-2 and TRBJ2-3, is EAGVAQSPRYKIIEKRQSVAFWCNPISGHATLYWYQQILGQGPKLLIQFQNNGVVDDSQLPKDRFSAERLKGVDSTLKIQPAKLEDSAVYLCASSLGTSDTQYFGPGTRLTVL.